What follows are 7 T cell receptor beta chains derived from one specimen sequenced in a study of cytomegalovirus exposure and HLA in healthy donors. A multiplex PCR was run with 60 Vbeta primers and 13 Jbeta primers. The table came from immunoSEQ multiplex PCR; TCRdb's copy has only in-frame clones and leaves some out. In all, the sample yields about 170,000 clones. Sequences were obtained from PBMCs. These receptors all come from a woman aged 55-69 years in good health and CMV-seronegative.

The chain carries TRBV29-1 and TRBJ2-5; 8 nucleotides line up with TRBD1. The J call may be in error: the DNA end matches TRBJ2-7 better. CDR3 length: 13 amino acids. Germline CDR1 reads SQVTM; CDR2 reads ANQGSEA. The CDR3 protein is CSVEVTGGYEQYF. CDR3 DNA sequence: TGCAGCGTTGAGGTAACAGGGGGGTACGAGCAGTACTTC.

The V call is TRBV5-1, the J call TRBJ2-1; 8 nucleotides align to TRBD2. V lost 4 bases to trimming and J lost 6 bases; unmatched junction nucleotides: 12. The germline gives CDR1 SGHRS, CDR2 YFSETQ. This CDR3 contains 16 residues. CDR3: CASSPPLAGLRNEQFF. Here the CDR3 DNA reads TGCGCCAGCAGCCCACCGCTAGCGGGTTTACGCAATGAGCAGTTCTTC.

The rearrangement links TRBV2 to TRBJ2-3, with D maybe TRBD2 (6 bases). Between the trimmed V and J ends, which lost 3 bases and 4 bases, there was a span of 20 bases. CDR1 and CDR2 from the germline V gene are SNHLY and FYNNEI. There are 17 residues in the CDR3. The CDR3 nucleotides read TGTGCCAGCAGTGATTGGGGGAGGCATAAGAGTTCAGATACGCAGTATTTT. Its protein is CASSDWGRHKSSDTQYF.

The chain is built from TRBV7-8 and TRBJ2-3, with D perhaps matching TRBD2 (6 bases). The V end was cut by 1 base, the J end by 5 bases, with 7 bases between. The CDR3 has 13 residues. CDR1 and CDR2 (germline): SGHVS, FQNEAQ. CDR3 nucleotides: TGTGCCAGCAGCTTAGGGGGACTAGATACGCAGTATTTT. Amino acids: CASSLGGLDTQYF.

This chain links TRBV9 with TRBJ2-2; 10 positions agree with TRBD2. The CDR3 runs to 16 residues. V lost 4 bases and J lost 2; bases outside the gene matches: 5. Germline V gene sequence: CDR1 SGDLS, CDR2 YYNGEE. The CDR3 DNA follows: TGTGCCAGCAGCCCCCTACTAGCGGGAAACACCGGGGAGCTGTTTTTT. The encoded protein is CASSPLLAGNTGELFF.

This chain connects TRBV5-4 to TRBJ2-3, with D hard to call. The V and J ends lost 2 bases and 6 bases respectively, with 13 bases between them. CDR3 length: 14 amino acids. Germline CDR1 is SGHNT and CDR2 is YYREEE (reference sequence). CDR3 DNA: TGTGCCAGCAGCTTAGCTCTCTACCCGGATACGCAGTATTTT. This codes for CASSLALYPDTQYF.

This chain uses TRBV5-1 with TRBJ2-1, with unresolved D. From germline, CDR1 is SGHRS and CDR2 YFSETQ. The CDR3 sequence is 12 residues long. Trimming left V 0 bases short and J 12 bases short, with 10 bases between. CDR3 DNA sequence: TGCGCCAGCAGCTTGGATAGCTTCTCGCAGTTCTTC. It specifies CASSLDSFSQFF.